These 11 T cell receptor beta chains were sequenced from one sample in a study of T cells in Graves' hyperthyroidism and ophthalmopathy. Amplified TCR beta CDR3 regions derived from RNA transcripts. During a first-round RT-PCR of the TCR CDR3, the HTBI primer set was used. TCRdb reprocessed the multiplex PCR reads with MiXCR, giving one entry per CDR3 protein. The sample records approximately 640,000 distinct CDR3 sequences, approximately 42% being singletons. Sequences were obtained from peripheral blood or thyroid tissue (not recorded which). Receptor source: an adult man with Graves' disease, either hyperthyroidism or ophthalmopathy (not recorded which).

The rearrangement uses TRBV24-1 and TRBJ2-7; weak D call: TRBD2 (6 bases). The V and J ends lost 9 bases and 2 bases respectively, with 16 bases between them. Germline V gene data show CDR1 as KGHDR and CDR2 as SFDVKD. CDR3 length: 14 residues. The CDR3: CATGGSGATYEQYF. The CDR3 coding sequence is TGTGCCACCGGGGGGTCGGGCGCGACCTACGAGCAGTACTTC.

This clonotype was recorded at least ten times. The gene calls are TRBV2 and TRBJ2-5; weak D call: TRBD1 (6 bases). The CDR3 runs to 13 residues. The V gene's germline CDR1 is SNHLY and CDR2 FYNNEI. V gave up 1 base and J gave up 3 bases, with 6 bases separating them. The CDR3: CASSEGQEETQYF. The CDR3 nucleotides read TGTGCCAGCAGTGAAGGACAGGAAGAGACCCAGTACTTC. The variable domain in full, completed from reference TRBV2 and TRBJ2-5, reads EPEVTQTPSHQVTQMGQEVILRCVPISNHLYFYWYRQILGQKVEFLVSFYNNEISEKSEIFDDQFSVERPDGSNFTLKIRSTKLEDSAMYFCASSEGQEETQYFGPGTRLLVL.

Ten or more counts support this clonotype. This chain joins TRBV7-8 and TRBJ2-5; D may match TRBD1 or TRBD2 (5 bases each). Germline CDR1 SGHVS, CDR2 FQNEAQ. The CDR3 extends over 16 amino acids. V was cut by 3 bases and J by 0 bases, with 14 bases left in between. CDR3 protein: CASSFQGVEYQETQYF. In nucleotides, the CDR3 is TGTGCCAGCAGCTTCCAGGGAGTAGAGTACCAAGAGACCCAGTACTTC.

This clonotype was picked up a small number of times. The J gene is TRBJ2-7, the V gene TRBV5-1, with 10 bases aligning to TRBD2. With V trimmed by 3 bases and J by 6 bases, 6 bases remained unmatched. Per germline, CDR1 SGHRS and CDR2 YFSETQ. The CDR3 consists of 14 residues. CDR3 DNA: TGCGCCAGCAGCTCTAGCGGGAGTGGAAGCGAGCAGTACTTC. Its protein is CASSSSGSGSEQYF.

The V and J genes are TRBV12-3 or TRBV12-4 and TRBJ1-1; 8 bases are shared with TRBD1. With 6 bases clipped from V and 7 bases from J, the junction kept 10 bases outside the gene matches. This CDR3 contains 14 residues. The CDR3 region has the DNA TGTGCCAGCAGGAACCCGGGACAGGAAGTTGAAGCTTTCTTT. Amino acids: CASRNPGQEVEAFF.

This sequence joins TRBV7-2 and TRBJ1-1, with 12 nucleotides matching TRBD1. The germline CDR1 and CDR2 sequences are SGHTA and FQGNSA. The length of the CDR3 is 18 residues. Trimming cost V 4 bases and J 6 bases; bases outside gene matches: 15. The CDR3: CASSWGGTGGARSPEAFF. The CDR3 region has the DNA TGTGCCAGCAGCTGGGGCGGGACAGGGGGCGCGAGGTCTCCTGAAGCTTTCTTT.

This clonotype was detected a few times. The V and J genes are TRBV2 and TRBJ1-6, with 7 bases fitting TRBD1. Per the germline V gene, CDR1 is SNHLY and CDR2 is FYNNEI. The length of the CDR3 is 15 residues. With V trimmed by 5 bases and J by 6 bases, 7 bases remained unmatched. The CDR3 region has the DNA TGTGCCAGCAGTCCCCACAGGGGAACTAATTCACCCCTCCACTTT. Translating it yields CASSPHRGTNSPLHF.

This clonotype appeared many times. The chain joins TRBV6-6 to TRBJ2-5; D is uncertain. The germline gives CDR1 MNHNY, CDR2 SVGAGI (reference sequence). V was pared by 4 bases and J by 1 base, with 7 bases between. This CDR3 comprises 13 residues. CDR3 bases: TGTGCCAGCAGTTCGGCTACCCAAGAGACCCAGTACTTC. Translation: CASSSATQETQYF.

About this clonotype itself: A read error may be the cause here, since a much bigger clone is one base away. The rearrangement uses TRBV7-9 and TRBJ1-6; D is unclear. Germline V lookup: CDR1 SEHNR, CDR2 FQNEAQ (reference sequence). The CDR3 is 16 residues long. The CDR3: CASSLDPSQLNSSLHF. CDR3 sequence (DNA): TGTGCCAGCAGCTTAGATCCGTCGCAGCTTAATTCATCCCTCCACTTT.

The V gene is TRBV6-2 or TRBV6-3, the J gene TRBJ1-6, with 8 bases matching TRBD1. The CDR3 consists of 12 residues. Germline lookup yields CDR1 MNHEY and CDR2 SVGEGT. CDR3 DNA sequence: TGTGCGGACAGGGCCGTAAATTCACCCCTCCACTTT. Translating it yields CADRAVNSPLHF.

The V call is TRBV2, the J call TRBJ2-7; no clear D. Germline V gene sequence: CDR1 SNHLY, CDR2 FYNNEI. Trimming took 5 bases from V and 10 from J, leaving 15 bases between them. This CDR3 has 12 amino acids. The CDR3 reads CASSRYLQPQYF. CDR3 DNA sequence: TGTGCCAGCAGTCGTTATTTGCAGCCCCAGTACTTC.